A single sample is the source of the 31 T cell receptor beta chains below, sequenced in a study of beta chain features in type 1 diabetes. Notes on the study in general: In every one of the four CD4+ subsets, TCRB CDR3s were moderately but significantly shorter in Type 1 diabetes patients.

Antigen specificity for these receptors is unknown. Investigators reverse transcribed all isolated RNA, so they sequenced expressed TCRB transcripts. Produced via immunoSEQ multiplex PCR; TCRdb's table is partial and in-frame only. Here the sample spans 600,000 to 750,000 clones, around 11% being singletons. The sample consisted of naive CD4+ T cells from blood. These receptors all come from a young man with type 1 diabetes.

This chain uses TRBV7-2 with TRBJ1-5; no clear D gene. The V gene's germline CDR1 is SGHTA and CDR2 FQGNSA. The V and J ends lost 2 bases and 5 bases respectively, with 7 bases between them. CDR3 length: 13 residues. The CDR3 here is CASSLRRDQPQHF. CDR3 nucleotides: TGTGCCAGCAGCTTACGGAGGGATCAGCCCCAGCATTTT.

This clone was seen a handful of times. The chain links TRBV7-2 to TRBJ1-1; a weak D match, TRBD1 (6 bases). Germline CDR1 reads SGHTA; CDR2 reads FQGNSA. Deletions cut 8 bases from V and 7 bases from J, with 11 bases between. The CDR3 contains 11 residues. The CDR3 region is CASGSQGEAFF. CDR3 DNA: TGTGCCAGCGGATCACAGGGTGAAGCTTTCTTT.

The chain carries TRBV5-6 and TRBJ1-1, with D maybe TRBD1 (6 bases). The CDR3 contains 15 residues. V lost 0 bases, J lost 8 bases, and 17 bases lay in between. Germline V CDR1 and CDR2: SGHDT, YYEEEE. CDR3 amino acids: CASSLAVTGAREAFF. The CDR3 DNA reads TGTGCCAGCAGCTTGGCAGTGACAGGTGCTCGGGAAGCTTTCTTT. Full variable domain (missing parts from reference TRBV5-6 and TRBJ1-1): DAGVTQSPTHLIKTRGQQVTLRCSPKSGHDTVSWYQQALGQGPQFIFQYYEEEERQRGNFPDRFSGHQFPNYSSELNVNALLLGDSALYLCASSLAVTGAREAFFGQGTRLTVV.

This clone was observed a handful of times. V gene TRBV7-9 combines with J gene TRBJ2-2; 12 positions agree with TRBD2. CDR1 and CDR2 (germline): SEHNR, FQNEAQ (reference sequence). V trimming: 1 base; J trimming: 1 base; junction bases outside the gene matches: 4. The CDR3 spans 18 residues. CDR3 coding DNA: TGTGCCAGCAGCTTAGAGTGGACTAGCGGGGTGAACACCGGGGAGCTGTTTTTT. Encoded protein: CASSLEWTSGVNTGELFF.

The rearrangement links TRBV7-2 to TRBJ2-2; TRBD1 is a possible D gene (6 bases). From germline, CDR1 is SGHTA and CDR2 FQGNSA. The CDR3 length is 15 residues. V was cut by 7 bases and J by 6 bases, with 18 bases left in between. The DNA for the CDR3 is TGTGCCAGCAAGGGGAGTCCAGGGGATGCCGGGGAGCTGTTTTTT. It specifies CASKGSPGDAGELFF. Looking up the rest from reference TRBV7-2 and TRBJ2-2 gives the full variable domain: GAGVSQSPSNKVTEKGKDVELRCDPISGHTALYWYRQSLGQGLEFLIYFQGNSAPDKSGLPSDRFSAERTGGSVSTLTIQRTQQEDSAVYLCASKGSPGDAGELFFGEGSRLTVL.

The CDR3 here is CAWDPGLAGTDTQYF. CDR3 bases: TGTGCCTGGGATCCTGGACTAGCGGGGACAGATACGCAGTATTTT. The V call is TRBV30, the J call TRBJ2-3; 12 nucleotides agree with TRBD2. V dropped 5 bases and J dropped 3; count of bases not matched to a gene: 6. The CDR3 loop spans 15 amino acids. In germline, CDR1 is GTSNPN, CDR2 SVGIG (reference sequence).

This clone has just a few counts. The chain links TRBV15 to TRBJ2-3; D is perhaps TRBD2 (6 bases). Germline CDR1 and CDR2: LNHNV and YYDKDF (reference sequence). The ends were cut back, 8 bases at V and 2 bases at J, with 14 bases in the middle. This CDR3 comprises 14 residues. The CDR3 is CATALSGSTDTQYF. The CDR3 DNA reads TGTGCCACCGCCCTCAGCGGGTCCACAGATACGCAGTATTTT.

This clone was picked up a small number of times. V usage is TRBV27 and J usage is TRBJ2-3; perhaps TRBD2 as D (7 bases). Germline CDR1 and CDR2: MNHEY and SMNVEV (reference sequence). Trimming took off 5 bases at V and 2 bases at J, with 17 bases between the two ends. This CDR3 is built from 16 residues. CDR3 amino acids: CASSPTLGGPTDTQYF. The CDR3 nucleotides are TGTGCCAGCAGTCCAACCCTGGGGGGGCCCACAGATACGCAGTATTTT.

This clone was seen a handful of times. The CDR3 loop reads CASSVNGNEQFF. CDR3 DNA sequence: TGTGCCAGCAGCGTGAACGGGAATGAGCAGTTCTTC. The J gene is TRBJ2-1, the V gene TRBV9; no clear D. Trimming stripped 2 bases from V and 7 bases from J, with 7 bases between. CDR1 is SGDLS, CDR2 YYNGEE, per germline. The CDR3 is 12 residues long.

Worth noting for this clone: The same CDR3 is also encoded by other DNA sequences in this sample. The chain is built from TRBV6-5 and TRBJ2-2; D call uncertain. The CDR3 spans 12 residues. CDR1 and CDR2 from the germline V gene are MNHEY and SVGAGI. V was shortened by 8 bases and J by 3 bases, with 7 bases between the two germline ends. CDR3 in DNA: TGTGCCAGCCGCTCCTACACCGGGGAGCTGTTTTTT. It is translated as CASRSYTGELFF.

This chain links TRBV2 with TRBJ2-7; D ambiguous. This CDR3 has 12 amino acids. In germline, CDR1 is SNHLY, CDR2 FYNNEI. With 6 bases removed from V and 4 bases from J, the gap between germline ends came to 10 bases. For the CDR3, the DNA is TGTGCCAGCAGCTACGGGTCTTACGAGCAGTACTTC. Protein: CASSYGSYEQYF.

The rearrangement joins TRBV9 to TRBJ2-5; 7 bases are a match to TRBD2. This CDR3 is 16 amino acids long. The J segment lost 5 bases and the V segment lost 0 bases, leaving 10 bases of the junction unmatched. CDR1 is SGDLS and CDR2 is YYNGEE in the germline V gene. The CDR3 DNA reads as TGTGCCAGCAGCGTAGACGGGGGGAGCCTGTGGGAGACCCAGTACTTC. Its translation is CASSVDGGSLWETQYF.

J is TRBJ2-1 and V is TRBV18, with a tentative D call TRBD1 (6 bases). Germline V CDR1 and CDR2: KGHSH, LQKENI. V was cut by 6 bases and J by 0 bases, with 12 bases left in between. The CDR3 sequence is 15 residues long. The CDR3 bases are TGTGCCAGCTCGTCCGACAGGAGCTCCTACAATGAGCAGTTCTTC. Its protein is CASSSDRSSYNEQFF.

On this clone itself: At the DNA level, this CDR3 is encoded by other sequences in the same sample as well. This chain joins TRBV7-2 and TRBJ2-7, with 7 bases lining up with TRBD1. The ends lost 5 bases at V and 1 base at J; junction bases unmatched: 5. The V gene's germline CDR1 is SGHTA and CDR2 FQGNSA. The CDR3 spans 14 residues. The CDR3 loop is CASSPDRASYEQYF. CDR3 nucleotides: TGTGCCAGCAGCCCCGACAGGGCGTCCTACGAGCAGTACTTC.

J is TRBJ1-1 and V is TRBV18; D is ambiguous. Trimming left V 2 bases short and J 6 bases short, with 10 bases between. CDR1 and CDR2 from the germline V gene are KGHSH and LQKENI. The CDR3 loop spans 13 amino acids. In DNA, the CDR3 is TGTGCCAGCTCACCAGCCTACCCACCTGAAGCTTTCTTT. Translating it yields CASSPAYPPEAFF.

The chain employs TRBV29-1 and TRBJ1-1; D is unclear. Trimming removed 7 bases from V and 4 bases from J, with 13 bases in between. The germline gives CDR1 SQVTM, CDR2 ANQGSEA. The CDR3 is made up of 12 amino acids. The CDR3 DNA sequence: TGCAGCGGTAAGTCCGGCCCCACTGAAGCTTTCTTT. Translated: CSGKSGPTEAFF.

This clone was detected only a few times. The identical CDR3 is also encoded by other nucleotide sequences in the sample. The chain joins TRBV6-5 to TRBJ1-4; D is uncertain. This CDR3 has 14 amino acids. Deletions cut 2 bases from V and 0 bases from J, with 4 bases between. Looked up from germline, CDR1 is MNHEY and CDR2 is SVGAGI. CDR3 sequence (DNA): TGTGCCAGCAGTTACAGTGCAACTAATGAAAAACTGTTTTTT. This encodes CASSYSATNEKLFF.

This clone showed up just a few times. CDR3 DNA sequence: TGCAGCGTGGGCAGGGGCTCCTACGAGCAGTACTTC. Its protein product is CSVGRGSYEQYF. The V gene is TRBV29-1, the J gene TRBJ2-7; the D gene is possibly TRBD1 (6 bases). Between the trimmed V and J ends, which lost 6 bases and 0 bases, there was a span of 9 bases. From germline, CDR1 is SQVTM and CDR2 ANQGSEA. This CDR3 comprises 12 residues.

V usage is TRBV18 and J usage is TRBJ2-6; D unclear. The V and J ends lost 5 bases and 4 bases respectively, with 12 bases between them. Germline V lookup: CDR1 KGHSH, CDR2 LQKENI. The CDR3 runs to 15 residues. The CDR3 DNA is TGTGCCAGCTCATCTCCCAGGTCCGGGGCCAACGTCCTGACTTTC. Residues: CASSSPRSGANVLTF.

The rearrangement links TRBV4-3 to TRBJ1-2; no firm D call. V shed 0 bases and J shed 0 bases, with 11 bases lying between them. The germline gives CDR1 LGHNA, CDR2 YSLEER. The CDR3 sequence is 16 residues long. CDR3: CASSQDPGEANYGYTF. The CDR3 nucleotides are TGCGCCAGCAGCCAAGATCCTGGGGAAGCTAACTATGGCTACACCTTC.

This clone was counted only a few times. This chain uses TRBV2 with TRBJ2-1; the match to TRBD2 covers 9 bases. This CDR3 region has 14 residues. CDR1 is SNHLY, CDR2 FYNNEI, per germline. V shed 9 bases, J shed 7 bases, and the junction held 10 bases outside the gene matches. CDR3 in DNA: TGTGCCAGAGAGCGGGGGGCGGATGAGAATGAGCAGTTCTTC. It encodes CARERGADENEQFF. The variable domain in full, with the rest retrieved from reference TRBV2 and TRBJ2-1, is EPEVTQTPSHQVTQMGQEVILRCVPISNHLYFYWYRQILGQKVEFLVSFYNNEISEKSEIFDDQFSVERPDGSNFTLKIRSTKLEDSAMYFCARERGADENEQFFGPGTRLTVL.

This clone was picked up a small number of times. The chain joins TRBV9 to TRBJ1-4; the D is unclear. The CDR3 spans 13 residues. Per germline, CDR1 SGDLS and CDR2 YYNGEE. The V end was cut by 4 bases, the J end by 6 bases, with 10 bases between. In DNA form, the CDR3 reads TGTGCCAGCAGCCCCGGCTTAGATGAAAAACTGTTTTTT. It encodes CASSPGLDEKLFF.

This clone came up a few times. The V and J genes are TRBV5-4 and TRBJ2-2; a possible D gene is TRBD2 (5 bases). V was trimmed by 4 bases and J by 7 bases, leaving 17 bases between them. The CDR3 extends over 15 amino acids. Germline V CDR1 and CDR2: SGHNT, YYREEE (reference sequence). The DNA of the CDR3 is TGTGCCAGCAGCCCACCCACACGGGATGGCGGGGAGCTGTTTTTT. It is translated as CASSPPTRDGGELFF. The variable domain in full, completed from reference TRBV5-4 and TRBJ2-2, reads ETGVTQSPTHLIKTRGQQVTLRCSSQSGHNTVSWYQQALGQGPQFIFQYYREEENGRGNFPPRFSGLQFPNYSSELNVNALELDDSALYLCASSPPTRDGGELFFGEGSRLTVL.

V gene TRBV18 combines with J gene TRBJ2-7; unclear D gene. In germline, CDR1 is KGHSH, CDR2 LQKENI. This CDR3 comprises 15 residues. Trimming removed 6 bases from V and 3 bases from J, with 18 bases in between. This CDR3 is CASSLRPQADYEQYF. The CDR3 DNA reads as TGTGCCAGCTCTCTCCGGCCTCAAGCCGACTACGAGCAGTACTTC.

This clone was picked up a small number of times. The V call is TRBV7-6, the J call TRBJ2-2; 9 bases are a match to TRBD1. Trimming at V came to 2 bases and at J to 2 bases, leaving 6 bases not matched to a gene. This CDR3 is 17 amino acids long. Germline loops: CDR1 SGHVS, CDR2 FNYEAQ. CDR3 coding DNA: TGTGCCAGCAGCTTACTGGGACAGGGCTATAACACCGGGGAGCTGTTTTTT. It yields the protein CASSLLGQGYNTGELFF.

This clone was counted between two and nine times. This chain connects TRBV28 to TRBJ2-7; 9 nucleotides line up with TRBD1. Trimming took 6 bases from V and 1 from J; bases not matched to a gene: 10. There are 16 residues in the CDR3. Germline CDR1 MDHEN, CDR2 SYDVKM. Written as DNA, the CDR3 is TGTGCCAGCAGCTCCCCCCAGGACAGGGGATCCTACGAGCAGTACTTC. The encoded protein is CASSSPQDRGSYEQYF.

V gene TRBV20-1 combines with J gene TRBJ2-7; D uncertain. Looked up from germline, CDR1 is DFQATT and CDR2 is SNEGSKA (reference sequence). The V gene lost 6 bases and the J gene lost 7 bases, with 10 bases spanning the gap. This CDR3 spans 10 amino acids. CDR3 sequence: CSATSEEQYF. The CDR3 DNA reads TGCAGTGCCACATCCGAGGAGCAGTACTTC.

V usage is TRBV11-2 and J usage is TRBJ1-6; D possibly corresponds to TRBD1 (6 bases). V gave up 5 bases and J gave up 9 bases, with 11 bases separating them. The germline V gene has CDR1 SGHAT and CDR2 FQNNGV. CDR3 size: 13 residues. CDR3 bases: TGTGCCAGCAGCCCCCCAGGGGCTTCACCCCTCCACTTT. Protein product: CASSPPGASPLHF.

This sequence joins TRBV28 and TRBJ2-3; tentatively, D is TRBD2 (6 bases). Germline lookup yields CDR1 MDHEN and CDR2 SYDVKM. V was pared by 2 bases and J by 3 bases, with 9 bases between. The CDR3 sequence is 14 residues long. The CDR3 region has the DNA TGTGCCAGCAGTTTAGGGACTCGTACAGATACGCAGTATTTT. Its translation is CASSLGTRTDTQYF.

The chain carries TRBV7-3 and TRBJ2-5, with a weak D call TRBD2 (6 bases). This CDR3 is 19 amino acids long. The germline V and J ends were trimmed by 1 base and 3 bases, with 24 bases remaining between them. Germline V CDR1 and CDR2: SGHTA, FQGTGA. The CDR3 bases are TGTGCCAGCAGCTTAAAGGGTTACTCTGGGGGGACTCACGAAGAGACCCAGTACTTC. Amino acid sequence: CASSLKGYSGGTHEETQYF.

This clone was counted only a few times. The chain is built from TRBV7-6 and TRBJ1-5; 9 bases align to TRBD1. V lost 1 base to trimming and J lost 5 bases; unmatched junction nucleotides: 3. The CDR3 is 15 amino acids. Germline lookup yields CDR1 SGHVS and CDR2 FNYEAQ. CDR3 amino acids: CASSLGQGDYQPQHF. In nucleotides, the CDR3 is TGTGCCAGCAGCTTAGGACAGGGGGATTATCAGCCCCAGCATTTT. The variable domain in full, completed from reference TRBV7-6 and TRBJ1-5, reads GAGVSQSPRYKVTKRGQDVALRCDPISGHVSLYWYRQALGQGPEFLTYFNYEAQQDKSGLPNDRFSAERPEGSISTLTIQRTEQRDSAMYRCASSLGQGDYQPQHFGDGTRLSIL.